Sequencing of this T cell receptor (beta chain) was carried out in a study of blood T cell repertoires in COVID-19. As for the study in general: Sources were T cells, B-cell-depleted T cells, or PBMCs; the material itself was cDNA or gDNA.

The germline V gene encodes CDR1 LNHDA and CDR2 SQIVND (reference sequence). With V trimmed by 5 bases and J by 1 base, 5 bases remained unmatched. This CDR3 is built from 15 residues. The method was immunoSEQ multiplex PCR; TCRdb's version includes in-frame clones alone and lacks a portion of them. The data contain 300,000 to 450,000 clones, over 75% of them singletons. This receptor was identified in a woman aged 55-70 years with COVID-19, enrolled during active disease. Sequenced input: peripheral blood. The V gene is TRBV19, the J gene TRBJ1-2, with 9 bases aligning to TRBD1. The CDR3 nucleotides read TGTGCCAGTAGTCAACAGGGGGCTGTTAACTATGGCTACACCTTC. Translating it yields CASSQQGAVNYGYTF.